This T cell receptor beta chain was sequenced in a study of CD8+CD57+ T cells in acquired aplastic anemia. Across the whole study: Sorted CD4+ and CD8+ cells gave a mean 3.2 ug DNA, range roughly 0.19 to 30 ug. Researchers reported that healthy donors averaged approximately 10 million reads for CD4+ cells.

TCR beta VDJ and CDR3 were profiled, and genomic DNA was the template. Each CDR3 protein is one row after TCRdb ran MiXCR on the reads. The data contain 200,000 to 250,000 distinct CDR3 sequences, 34% of them singletons. Study-wide points: The same twenty-nine CD8+ CDR3 sequences occurred in patients and in controls. The study found no significant CD8+ Simpson's diversity difference between patients and controls.

The table lists this clonotype with a count of one. The antigen is unknown. The CDR3 spans 16 residues. After removal of 4 bases from V and 7 bases from J, the junction contained 14 bases not matched to a gene. CDR1 is SGHNT and CDR2 is YYREEE in the germline V gene (reference sequence). The sequence was obtained from a human donor in good health, serving as a control. This chain connects TRBV5-4 to TRBJ2-5; 9 nucleotides align to TRBD1. Sequencing was carried out using sorted CD4+, CD8+, or CD8+CD57+ T cells (not recorded which) from PBMCs. The CDR3 loop is CASSQGNTGGFGTQYF. CDR3 bases: TGTGCCAGCAGCCAAGGAAATACAGGGGGCTTCGGGACCCAGTACTTC.